These 32 T cell receptor beta chains came from one sample sequenced in a study of OX40 agonist ivuxolimab in advanced cancers. The data were produced by immunoSEQ multiplex PCR, yet TCRdb's version contains in-frame clones alone and is incomplete. The sample shows about 80,000 clones, 75% to 90% of them seen only once. Sequences were derived from CD4+ or CD8+ T cells sorted from blood, sampled in a trial of the OX40 agonist ivuxolimab. Receptor source: an adult with an advanced solid tumor such as melanoma, head and neck, liver or kidney cancer.

The rearrangement uses TRBV29-1 and TRBJ2-3; 7 bases are a match to TRBD2. The CDR3 is 15 residues long. Trimming at V came to 5 bases and at J to 3 bases, leaving 11 bases not matched to a gene. CDR1 is SQVTM and CDR2 is ANQGSEA in the germline V gene. CDR3 bases: TGCAGCGTTCACTACCTAGCGGTTGGGACAGATACGCAGTATTTT. The encoded protein is CSVHYLAVGTDTQYF.

V is TRBV5-1 and J is TRBJ2-4; D gene uncertain. Deletions cut 0 bases from V and 4 bases from J, with 8 bases between. This CDR3 has 14 residues. The V gene's germline CDR1 is SGHRS and CDR2 YFSETQ. CDR3 sequence: CASSLAGSKNIQYF. CDR3 DNA sequence: TGCGCCAGCAGCTTGGCGGGTAGTAAAAACATTCAGTACTTC.

The chain joins TRBV6-4 to TRBJ2-1; D perhaps matches TRBD2 (7 bases). Germline V lookup: CDR1 MRHNA, CDR2 SNTAGT. V shed 0 bases and J shed 0 bases, with 12 bases lying between them. The CDR3 loop spans 17 amino acids. The CDR3 DNA sequence: TGTGCCAGCAGTGACTCTGGGGGGGCAGTCTCCTACAATGAGCAGTTCTTC. Translating it yields CASSDSGGAVSYNEQFF.

This clone was found a few times. This rearrangement joins TRBV19 to TRBJ1-1; D is possibly TRBD1 (5 bases). V was trimmed by 3 bases and J by 4 bases, leaving 12 bases between them. There are 14 residues in the CDR3. Per the germline V gene, CDR1 is LNHDA and CDR2 is SQIVND (reference sequence). The CDR3 region is CASSILTGSTEAFF. The CDR3 nucleotides are TGTGCCAGTAGTATCCTAACAGGAAGCACTGAAGCTTTCTTT.

The rearrangement joins TRBV5-1 to TRBJ1-2; 7 bases align to TRBD1. In germline, CDR1 is SGHRS, CDR2 YFSETQ. Trimming took 6 bases from V and 6 from J; bases not matched to a gene: 2. This CDR3 is 11 amino acids long. The CDR3 region has the DNA TGCGCCAGCAAGGGGGCGGATGGCTACACCTTC. It specifies CASKGADGYTF.

The rearrangement uses TRBV4-1 and TRBJ1-3, with TRBD1 matching 7 bases. With 0 bases clipped from V and 1 base from J, the junction kept 0 bases outside the gene matches. The length of the CDR3 is 15 residues. Germline values: CDR1 MGHRA, CDR2 YSYEKL. The CDR3 region has the DNA TGCGCCAGCAGCCAAGAGACAGGGTCTGGAAACACCATATATTTT. Translation gives CASSQETGSGNTIYF.

The J gene is TRBJ2-7, the V gene TRBV10-3, with TRBD1 matching 7 bases. CDR3 size: 15 residues. V shed 4 bases, J shed 4 bases, and the junction held 10 bases outside the gene matches. Germline values: CDR1 ENHRY, CDR2 SYGVKD. The CDR3 coding sequence is TGTGCCATCAGTGGGGCTCCGGGACAGTCATACGAGCAGTACTTC. The encoded protein is CAISGAPGQSYEQYF.

This chain links TRBV7-3 with TRBJ2-1, with no clear D. CDR3 size: 14 residues. CDR1 and CDR2 from the germline V gene are SGHTA and FQGTGA. Between the trimmed V and J ends, which lost 5 bases and 3 bases, there was a span of 11 bases. The CDR3 DNA sequence: TGTGCCAGCAGCCGAGACACTCTCTACAATGAGCAGTTCTTC. It is translated as CASSRDTLYNEQFF.

V usage is TRBV6-6 and J usage is TRBJ2-2; no firm D call. Trimming shortened V by 5 bases and J by 1 base, and 5 bases separated the two germline ends. The CDR3 covers 13 residues. Looked up from germline, CDR1 is MNHNY and CDR2 is SVGAGI (reference sequence). The CDR3: CASSRMNTGELFF. The DNA of the CDR3 is TGTGCCAGCAGTAGAATGAACACCGGGGAGCTGTTTTTT.

The sample holds one count of this clone. V is TRBV5-6 and J is TRBJ1-3; a weak D match, TRBD1 (6 bases). The ends were cut back, 4 bases at V and 4 bases at J, with 21 bases in the middle. Germline lookup yields CDR1 SGHDT and CDR2 YYEEEE. The CDR3 contains 17 residues. CDR3 region: CASSLLTSATGGNTIYF. CDR3 sequence (DNA): TGTGCCAGCAGCCTACTAACTTCCGCGACAGGAGGAAACACCATATATTTT.

The chain has TRBV12-5 and TRBJ1-2, with TRBD1 matching 7 bases. The V gene's germline CDR1 is LGHNT and CDR2 FRNRAP. This CDR3 comprises 13 residues. The ends lost 3 bases at V and 5 bases at J; junction bases unmatched: 3. CDR3 nucleotide sequence: TGTGCTAGTGGTTTTGGGACAGCTTATGGCTACACCTTC. The encoded protein is CASGFGTAYGYTF.

The chain carries TRBV29-1 and TRBJ1-1; D gene uncertain. Trimming removed 5 bases at V and 0 bases at J, with 19 bases between. Germline V gene sequence: CDR1 SQVTM, CDR2 ANQGSEA. The CDR3 covers 16 residues. The CDR3 DNA reads TGCAGCGTTCTCCCTTTTTTCCCCCTTATGAACACTGAAGCTTTCTTT. This encodes CSVLPFFPLMNTEAFF.

This clone has a handful of counts. CDR3 region: CASSLAVNTGELFF. Here the CDR3 DNA reads TGTGCCAGCAGCTTAGCGGTTAACACCGGGGAGCTGTTTTTT. The chain employs TRBV11-3 and TRBJ2-2; D gene ambiguous. Germline CDR1 and CDR2: SGHNT and YENEEA. V was cut by 1 base and J by 2 bases, with 5 bases left in between. This CDR3 spans 14 amino acids. The full variable domain, rest sourced from reference TRBV11-3 and TRBJ2-2, is EAGVVQSPRYKIIEKKQPVAFWCNPISGHNTLYWYLQNLGQGPELLIRYENEEAVDDSQLPKDRFSAERLKGVDSTLKIQPAELGDSAVYLCASSLAVNTGELFFGEGSRLTVL.

This chain joins TRBV7-8 and TRBJ2-7; 7 bases fit TRBD1. This CDR3 is 15 amino acids long. Germline CDR1 reads SGHVS; CDR2 reads FQNEAQ. V gave up 4 bases and J gave up 3 bases; unmatched junction bases: 9. The CDR3 DNA reads as TGTGCCAGCAGCTCCAGGACGACAGGGAACTACGAGCAGTACTTC. Translation gives CASSSRTTGNYEQYF.

V and J are TRBV6-5 and TRBJ2-1; 8 positions match TRBD1. The CDR3 loop spans 15 amino acids. V shed 5 bases and J 4 bases; nucleotides not matched to a gene: 7. CDR1 and CDR2 from the germline V gene are MNHEY and SVGAGI. The DNA for the CDR3 is TGTGCCAGCAGTCCTGGGGACAGGCCTTACAATGAGCAGTTCTTC. It translates to CASSPGDRPYNEQFF.

V and J are TRBV5-1 and TRBJ1-1; 7 bases map to TRBD1. Germline trimming cut 1 base from V and 4 bases from J; bases unmatched to any gene: 13. CDR1 and CDR2 from the germline V gene are SGHRS and YFSETQ. CDR3 size: 17 residues. As DNA, the CDR3 is TGCGCCAGCAGCTTGAAGGGGGCGGAGGAGATGGCCACTGAAGCTTTCTTT. Translated: CASSLKGAEEMATEAFF.

The chain joins TRBV5-1 to TRBJ2-1, with 10 nucleotides matching TRBD2. Germline V lookup: CDR1 SGHRS, CDR2 YFSETQ. The junction had 8 bases not matched to a gene; V was cut back by 4 bases and J by 7 bases. The CDR3 loop spans 15 amino acids. CDR3 protein: CASSPSSGRGNEQFF. The CDR3 region has the DNA TGCGCCAGCAGCCCATCTAGCGGGAGAGGAAATGAGCAGTTCTTC. Using reference TRBV5-1 and TRBJ2-1 for the parts outside the CDR3, the full variable domain is KAGVTQTPRYLIKTRGQQVTLSCSPISGHRSVSWYQQTPGQGLQFLFEYFSETQRNKGNFPGRFSGRQFSNSRSEMNVSTLELGDSALYLCASSPSSGRGNEQFFGPGTRLTVL.

The chain employs TRBV7-8 and TRBJ2-4; possibly TRBD2 for D (5 bases). The V end was cut by 5 bases, the J end by 1 base, with 15 bases between. The CDR3 is made up of 16 amino acids. The germline CDR1 and CDR2 sequences are SGHVS and FQNEAQ. The CDR3 sequence is CASSERGTGAKNIQYF. CDR3 bases: TGTGCCAGCAGCGAACGGGGAACGGGGGCCAAAAACATTCAGTACTTC.

This clone was detected only once. The chain employs TRBV2 and TRBJ2-5; 7 positions agree with TRBD1. J gave up 7 bases and V 6 bases, and 2 bases lay outside the gene matches. The CDR3 contains 11 residues. CDR1 is SNHLY and CDR2 is FYNNEI in the germline V gene. This chain's CDR3 is CASSNRGTQYF. CDR3 bases: TGTGCCAGCAGCAACAGGGGGACCCAGTACTTC.

V gene TRBV4-1 combines with J gene TRBJ1-3; D is possibly TRBD1 (6 bases). Germline CDR1 and CDR2: MGHRA and YSYEKL. The V end lost 0 bases, the J end lost 1 base, and 13 bases lay between the germline ends. The CDR3 contains 17 residues. CDR3 sequence: CASSQDTDSQSGNTIYF. The CDR3 DNA reads as TGCGCCAGCAGCCAAGACACGGACAGCCAGTCTGGAAACACCATATATTTT.

This clone was counted many times. This chain's CDR3 is CASSLQGPNYGYTF. CDR3 sequence (DNA): TGTGCCAGCAGCTTACAGGGACCAAACTATGGCTACACCTTC. The chain joins TRBV7-9 to TRBJ1-2; the D gene is possibly TRBD1 (5 bases). Trimming removed 2 bases at V and 2 bases at J, with 9 bases between. The CDR3 extends over 14 amino acids. CDR1 is SEHNR and CDR2 is FQNEAQ in the germline V gene (reference sequence). Complete variable domain (other parts from reference TRBV7-9 and TRBJ1-2): DTGVSQNPRHKITKRGQNVTFRCDPISEHNRLYWYRQTLGQGPEFLTYFQNEAQLEKSRLLSDRFSAERPKGSFSTLEIQRTEQGDSAMYLCASSLQGPNYGYTFGSGTRLTVV.

The rearrangement joins TRBV4-3 to TRBJ1-3; D may be TRBD1 (5 bases). V was shortened by 4 bases and J by 0 bases, with 7 bases between the two germline ends. The CDR3 contains 14 residues. Germline-derived CDR1 and CDR2 are LGHNA and YSLEER. The CDR3 sequence: CASSPGSSGNTIYF. In DNA, the CDR3 is TGCGCCAGCAGCCCAGGGAGCTCTGGAAACACCATATATTTT.

The V and J genes are TRBV29-1 and TRBJ2-5; the match to TRBD1 covers 8 bases. The assigned J gene may be wrong: the sequence end matches TRBJ2-7 better. The CDR3 runs to 15 residues. Germline V CDR1 and CDR2: SQVTM, ANQGSEA. The CDR3 loop reads CSVEDPGTGGYEQYF. The CDR3 DNA reads as TGCAGCGTTGAAGATCCCGGGACAGGAGGCTACGAGCAGTACTTC.

J is TRBJ1-1 and V is TRBV7-3; D is unclear. Germline V CDR1 and CDR2: SGHTA, FQGTGA. Trimming took 0 bases from V and 1 from J, leaving 9 bases between them. The CDR3 totals 15 residues. CDR3 DNA: TGTGCCAGCAGCTTAACCGAGACGCAGAACACTGAAGCTTTCTTT. The encoded protein is CASSLTETQNTEAFF.

The gene calls are TRBV7-2 and TRBJ2-7, with 7 bases matching TRBD2. In germline, CDR1 is SGHTA, CDR2 FQGNSA. The ends lost 5 bases at V and 0 bases at J; junction bases unmatched: 7. The CDR3 is 15 residues long. The CDR3: CASSPFPGGSYEQYF. Here the CDR3 DNA reads TGTGCCAGCAGCCCCTTCCCGGGGGGCTCCTACGAGCAGTACTTC.

The V and J genes are TRBV2 and TRBJ2-1, with 11 bases matching TRBD2. The germline gives CDR1 SNHLY, CDR2 FYNNEI. This CDR3 is built from 17 residues. Trimming cost V 2 bases and J 8 bases; bases outside gene matches: 11. CDR3 loop: CASSETMLAGGPDEQFF. DNA for the CDR3: TGTGCCAGCAGTGAAACGATGCTAGCGGGAGGCCCGGATGAGCAGTTCTTC.

CDR3 nucleotides: TGCGCCAGCAGGTCTAGCGCCTACAATGAGCAGTTCTTC. Its translation is CASRSSAYNEQFF. The chain links TRBV10-2 to TRBJ2-1; possibly TRBD2 for D (6 bases). CDR1 is WSHSY, CDR2 SAAADI, per germline. The CDR3 sequence is 13 residues long. Trimming shortened V by 6 bases and J by 2 bases, and 8 bases separated the two germline ends.

The V gene is TRBV7-9, the J gene TRBJ1-2; 8 nucleotides match TRBD1. J was trimmed by 8 bases and V by 5 bases; bases with no gene match: 4. The CDR3 runs to 12 residues. Germline V gene data show CDR1 as SEHNR and CDR2 as FQNEAQ (reference sequence). The CDR3 loop is CASSPDRVGYTF. In DNA, the CDR3 is TGTGCCAGCAGCCCGGACAGGGTGGGCTACACCTTC.

This chain uses TRBV7-6 with TRBJ2-1; 13 bases are shared with TRBD2. The CDR3 runs to 14 residues. Germline trimming cut 1 base from V and 15 bases from J; bases unmatched to any gene: 6. Germline CDR1 SGHVS, CDR2 FNYEAQ. Here the CDR3 DNA reads TGTGCCAGCAGCTTAGGAGGGACTAGCGGGGCCCCGTTCTTC. Amino acids: CASSLGGTSGAPFF.

V gene TRBV2 combines with J gene TRBJ1-4; possible D gene TRBD1, 5 bases. Germline CDR1 is SNHLY and CDR2 is FYNNEI. CDR3 length: 14 residues. V dropped 5 bases and J dropped 4 bases, with 11 bases sitting between them. CDR3 residues: CASSSGTGNEKLFF. In DNA form, the CDR3 reads TGTGCCAGCAGTTCCGGGACGGGTAATGAAAAACTGTTTTTT. Full variable domain (remainder filled in from reference TRBV2 and TRBJ1-4): EPEVTQTPSHQVTQMGQEVILRCVPISNHLYFYWYRQILGQKVEFLVSFYNNEISEKSEIFDDQFSVERPDGSNFTLKIRSTKLEDSAMYFCASSSGTGNEKLFFGSGTQLSVL.

This chain connects TRBV10-2 to TRBJ1-2; 9 bases match TRBD1. Losses at the gene ends were 3 bases for V and 4 bases for J; bases not matched to a gene: 18. This CDR3 is 19 amino acids long. Germline values: CDR1 WSHSY, CDR2 SAAADI. The CDR3 is CASSDFFPGQGSFLYGYTF. DNA of the CDR3: TGCGCCAGCAGTGATTTCTTTCCGGGACAGGGATCGTTCCTCTATGGCTACACCTTC.

The chain carries TRBV6-6 and TRBJ2-1, with no clear D. The germline V gene has CDR1 MNHNY and CDR2 SVGAGI (reference sequence). The ends were cut back, 5 bases at V and 7 bases at J, with 6 bases in the middle. This CDR3 spans 11 amino acids. Written as DNA, the CDR3 is TGTGCCAGCAGTGAACTGAATGAGCAGTTCTTC. Translated, it gives CASSELNEQFF.